This T cell receptor beta chain originates from a study of regulatory T cells in long-lasting Graves disease. V was shortened by 1 base and J by 6 bases, with 9 bases between the two germline ends. The germline CDR1 and CDR2 sequences are MNHNS and SASEGT. This CDR3 region has 14 residues. The TCR beta library used iRepertoire HTBI primers with Arm-PCR amplification of CDR3. TCRdb ran MiXCR on the multiplex PCR reads and lists one entry per CDR3 protein. This table holds 450,000 to 600,000 distinct CDR3 sequences, roughly 13% found once. Described time point: newly diagnosed GD, antithyroid drugs for less than 3 months. PBMC RNA was the source of the TCR library. Many counts were recorded for this clonotype. These same data were also listed under a study on T cells in Graves' hyperthyroidism and ophthalmopathy. Per that study: Ophthalmopathy was model-predicted a median approximately 6.9 months pre-onset.

The genes are TRBV6-1 and TRBJ2-2; D is possibly TRBD1 (6 bases). This receptor was taken from a man between 25 and 39 years old with Graves disease. The sample was peripheral blood mononuclear cells (PBMCs), taken at new diagnosis, from a patient treated with antithyroid drugs. The CDR3 DNA sequence: TGTGCCAGCAGTGAAGGCGAGGGGGCCGGGGAGCTGTTTTTT. This gives the protein CASSEGEGAGELFF.